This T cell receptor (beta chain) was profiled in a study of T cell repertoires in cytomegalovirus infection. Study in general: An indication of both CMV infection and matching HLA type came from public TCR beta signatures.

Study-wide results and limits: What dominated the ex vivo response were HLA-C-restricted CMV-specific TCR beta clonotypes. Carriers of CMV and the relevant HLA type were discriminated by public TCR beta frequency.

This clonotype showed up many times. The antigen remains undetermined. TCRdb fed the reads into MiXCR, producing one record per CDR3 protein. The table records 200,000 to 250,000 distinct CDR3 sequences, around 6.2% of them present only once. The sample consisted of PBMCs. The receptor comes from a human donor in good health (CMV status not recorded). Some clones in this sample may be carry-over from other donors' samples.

For the CDR3, the DNA is TGTGCCTGGAAAGTAGCGGTGAACACTGAAGCTTTCTTT. Protein product: CAWKVAVNTEAFF. V usage is TRBV30 and J usage is TRBJ1-1; unclear D gene. Per the germline V gene, CDR1 is GTSNPN and CDR2 is SVGIG (reference sequence). Trimming removed 4 bases from V and 0 bases from J, with 9 bases in between. CDR3 length equals 13 residues.